The 30 T cell receptor beta chains presented below share a single source sample, sequenced in a study of blood T cell repertoires in COVID-19. Clones were read by immunoSEQ multiplex PCR, and TCRdb kept only the in-frame ones, dropping some. This sample carries around 130,000 clones, around 80% of them seen once, and the ten largest clones take approximately 15%. The sequenced material came from peripheral blood. The receptors stem from a man aged 50 to 60 with acute or convalescent COVID-19.

The chain couples TRBV5-8 to TRBJ1-5; 10 bases line up with TRBD1. CDR1 is SGHTS and CDR2 is YDEGEE in the germline V gene. The CDR3 totals 14 residues. The V gene end was trimmed by 6 bases and the J gene end by 6 bases; junction bases not matched to a gene: 6. The CDR3 nucleotides are TGTGCCAGCATGGGACAGGGGTGGACTCAGCCCCAGCATTTT. It specifies CASMGQGWTQPQHF.

The CDR3 here is CASLGGLTDTQYF. The CDR3 nucleotides read TGTGCCAGCCTCGGGGGGCTCACAGATACGCAGTATTTT. The V gene is TRBV28, the J gene TRBJ2-3, with D perhaps TRBD2 (7 bases). The CDR3 loop spans 13 amino acids. Germline V gives CDR1 MDHEN, CDR2 SYDVKM. Trimming took 8 bases from V and 2 from J, leaving 11 bases between them.

The CDR3: CASTIGTGRGAFF. The CDR3 DNA is TGTGCCAGCACCATCGGGACAGGGAGAGGGGCTTTCTTT. The chain combines TRBV5-8 with TRBJ1-1; 9 bases map to TRBD1. CDR1 and CDR2 (germline): SGHTS, YDEGEE. There are 13 residues in the CDR3. V was pared by 6 bases and J by 11 bases, with 11 bases of the junction left unmatched.

This CDR3 is CASSLRDTGELFF. DNA of the CDR3: TGCGCCAGCAGCTTGAGAGATACCGGGGAGCTGTTTTTT. J is TRBJ2-2 and V is TRBV5-1; no definite D call. Germline V gives CDR1 SGHRS, CDR2 YFSETQ. The CDR3 sequence is 13 residues long. V was clipped by 1 base and J by 5 bases, with 6 bases between them.

This chain joins TRBV6-2 or TRBV6-3 and TRBJ2-7; 7 positions agree with TRBD2. The CDR3 runs to 15 residues. V dropped 2 bases and J dropped 2; count of bases not matched to a gene: 6. Per germline, CDR1 MNHEY and CDR2 SVGEGT. This CDR3 is CASSYARGETYEQYF. The CDR3 DNA reads TGTGCCAGCAGTTACGCCCGGGGGGAGACCTACGAGCAGTACTTC.

This clone was detected once. V gene TRBV20-1 combines with J gene TRBJ2-3, with TRBD1 identical over 7 bases. The CDR3 covers 14 residues. The V gene end was trimmed by 3 bases and the J gene end by 2 bases; junction bases not matched to a gene: 5. Germline values: CDR1 DFQATT, CDR2 SNEGSKA (reference sequence). The CDR3 region has the DNA TGCAGTGCTAGTCAACAGGGGATCACAGATACGCAGTATTTT. It is translated as CSASQQGITDTQYF.

The chain joins TRBV29-1 to TRBJ1-4; D is ambiguous. The CDR3 contains 14 residues. V gave up 3 bases and J gave up 5 bases, with 13 bases separating them. CDR1 and CDR2 from the germline V gene are SQVTM and ANQGSEA. CDR3 sequence reads: CSVDLQPPNEKLFF. The CDR3, as DNA: TGCAGCGTTGATCTACAGCCTCCAAATGAAAAACTGTTTTTT.

The V and J genes are TRBV19 and TRBJ1-6; no clear D gene. The CDR3 contains 19 residues. V was shortened by 0 bases and J by 1 base, with 16 bases between the two germline ends. CDR1 and CDR2 from the germline V gene are LNHDA and SQIVND (reference sequence). The CDR3, as DNA: TGTGCCAGTAGTATAGATCGGGGAGGAGAAACGTCCTATAATTCACCCCTCCACTTT. Protein product: CASSIDRGGETSYNSPLHF.

This chain joins TRBV16 and TRBJ2-1, with D unclear. Trimming pared 4 bases from V and 10 bases from J, leaving 11 bases between. The germline V gene encodes CDR1 KGHSY and CDR2 FQNENV. The length of the CDR3 is 12 residues. The CDR3 spells CASSPQANEQFF. The CDR3 nucleotides read TGTGCCAGCAGCCCCCAGGCGAACGAGCAGTTCTTC.

This clone was counted only a few times. The rearrangement links TRBV5-1 to TRBJ2-5; D gene ambiguous. The CDR3 contains 14 residues. Germline CDR1 is SGHRS and CDR2 is YFSETQ. V lost 7 bases, J lost 0 bases, and 13 bases lay in between. CDR3 nucleotides: TGCGCCAGCTGGCCAGGCCAGTACCAAGAGACCCAGTACTTC. Its translation: CASWPGQYQETQYF.

The genes are TRBV6-5 and TRBJ1-2; 11 bases match TRBD1. The junction had 5 bases not matched to a gene; V was cut back by 3 bases and J by 5 bases. The germline V gene encodes CDR1 MNHEY and CDR2 SVGAGI. The CDR3 spans 15 residues. The CDR3 loop is CASSYWTGGYYGYTF. The CDR3 DNA is TGTGCCAGCAGTTATTGGACAGGGGGCTATTATGGCTACACCTTC.

The V and J genes are TRBV29-1 and TRBJ1-2; the match to TRBD1 covers 8 bases. The germline V gene encodes CDR1 SQVTM and CDR2 ANQGSEA. This CDR3 comprises 15 residues. With V trimmed by 6 bases and J by 7 bases, 16 bases remained unmatched. This CDR3 is CSVAGTGRLVGGYTF. The CDR3 DNA sequence: TGCAGCGTGGCCGGGACAGGCCGTCTTGTTGGTGGCTACACCTTC.

The rearrangement uses TRBV30 and TRBJ1-4; possibly TRBD1 for D (6 bases). In germline, CDR1 is GTSNPN, CDR2 SVGIG (reference sequence). The CDR3 has 15 amino acids. V lost 0 bases and J 8 bases, leaving 16 bases between the germline ends. Written as DNA, the CDR3 is TGTGCCTGGAGTGTGTGGGGGCGCGGTTACGAAAAACTGTTTTTT. Translated, it gives CAWSVWGRGYEKLFF.

The chain has TRBV5-1 and TRBJ2-1; TRBD2 is a possible D gene (5 bases). The V and J ends lost 0 bases and 0 bases respectively, with 7 bases between them. The CDR3 runs 15 residues. Germline loops: CDR1 SGHRS, CDR2 YFSETQ. The CDR3 sequence: CASSLDGNSYNEQFF. The CDR3 region has the DNA TGCGCCAGCAGCTTGGACGGGAACTCCTACAATGAGCAGTTCTTC.

This clone was observed a few times. The V call is TRBV11-2, the J call TRBJ2-2; D is perhaps TRBD1 (6 bases). The CDR3 has 15 residues. Germline V lookup: CDR1 SGHAT, CDR2 FQNNGV. Trimming shortened V by 3 bases and J by 7 bases, and 15 bases separated the two germline ends. CDR3 protein: CASSFALGAVGELFF. DNA of the CDR3: TGTGCCAGCAGCTTTGCCCTGGGGGCCGTCGGGGAGCTGTTTTTT.

The chain carries TRBV29-1 and TRBJ2-4; D uncertain. Germline values: CDR1 SQVTM, CDR2 ANQGSEA. This CDR3 region has 14 residues. V was cut by 3 bases and J by 0 bases, with 9 bases left in between. Here the CDR3 reads CSVETSLAKNIQYF. CDR3 sequence (DNA): TGCAGCGTTGAGACATCCCTAGCCAAAAACATTCAGTACTTC.

This chain uses TRBV15 with TRBJ2-2; TRBD1 matches 7 bases. Per germline, CDR1 LNHNV and CDR2 YYDKDF (reference sequence). The trim removed 4 bases at V and 1 base at J, leaving 3 bases unmatched. This CDR3 spans 15 amino acids. This CDR3 reads CATSNRQGNTGELFF. The DNA of the CDR3 is TGTGCCACCAGCAACCGACAGGGGAACACCGGGGAGCTGTTTTTT. The full variable domain, its missing parts supplied by reference TRBV15 and TRBJ2-2, is DAMVIQNPRYQVTQFGKPVTLSCSQTLNHNVMYWYQQKSSQAPKLLFHYYDKDFNNEADTPDNFQSRRPNTSFCFLDIRSPGLGDTAMYLCATSNRQGNTGELFFGEGSRLTVL.

The rearrangement links TRBV5-1 to TRBJ1-1, with 8 bases that match TRBD1. The CDR3 runs to 14 residues. Germline V gene data show CDR1 as SGHRS and CDR2 as YFSETQ. Germline trimming cut 2 bases from V and 4 bases from J; bases unmatched to any gene: 4. This chain's CDR3 is CASSLTGGSTEAFF. The CDR3 coding sequence is TGCGCCAGCAGCTTAACAGGGGGGAGCACTGAAGCTTTCTTT.

The CDR3 sequence: CASSLRDIMGEQFF. The CDR3 coding sequence is TGTGCCAGCAGCTTAAGAGACATAATGGGTGAGCAGTTCTTC. The V gene is TRBV7-9, the J gene TRBJ2-1, with D unclear. This CDR3 comprises 14 residues. The V gene's germline CDR1 is SEHNR and CDR2 FQNEAQ (reference sequence). Trimming left V 2 bases short and J 9 bases short, with 14 bases between.

This chain connects TRBV4-1 to TRBJ1-6; D gene unclear. Trimming took 2 bases from V and 4 from J, leaving 12 bases between them. The germline V gene has CDR1 MGHRA and CDR2 YSYEKL. This CDR3 is 16 amino acids long. The CDR3 protein is CASSQTPPQYNSPLHF. Here the CDR3 DNA reads TGCGCCAGCAGCCAAACGCCCCCCCAGTATAATTCACCCCTCCACTTT.

The V gene is TRBV7-8, the J gene TRBJ2-3; 9 bases align to TRBD1. This CDR3 comprises 14 residues. J lost 4 bases, V lost 6 bases, and 5 bases had no gene match. Germline V gene data show CDR1 as SGHVS and CDR2 as FQNEAQ. The CDR3 bases are TGTGCCAGCAGATACACAGGGGGCGCAGATACGCAGTATTTT. Its protein product is CASRYTGGADTQYF.

This clone was recorded once. The chain joins TRBV7-8 to TRBJ2-3, with 10 bases that match TRBD2. The CDR3 loop spans 18 amino acids. V was clipped by 4 bases and J by 6 bases; unmatched bases: 16. The germline V gene encodes CDR1 SGHVS and CDR2 FQNEAQ. The CDR3 sequence: CASSSARKAGGPGDTQYF. CDR3 in DNA: TGTGCCAGCAGCTCCGCGAGGAAAGCGGGGGGGCCAGGTGATACGCAGTATTTT. Full variable domain (outside the CDR3, taken from reference TRBV7-8 and TRBJ2-3): GAGVSQSPRYKVAKRGQDVALRCDPISGHVSLFWYQQALGQGPEFLTYFQNEAQLDKSGLPSDRFFAERPEGSVSTLKIQRTQQEDSAVYLCASSSARKAGGPGDTQYFGPGTRLTVL.

The chain employs TRBV18 and TRBJ1-4, with TRBD1 matching over 8 bases. The CDR3 consists of 16 residues. Trimming took 2 bases from V and 5 from J; bases not matched to a gene: 7. Looked up from germline, CDR1 is KGHSH and CDR2 is LQKENI. Written as DNA, the CDR3 is TGTGCCAGCTCACCAGGACAGGGTCGGGGAAATGAAAAACTGTTTTTT. It specifies CASSPGQGRGNEKLFF.

The CDR3 sequence is CASRLAGEYNEQFF. CDR3 coding DNA: TGTGCCAGCCGACTAGCGGGGGAGTACAATGAGCAGTTCTTC. The rearrangement joins TRBV6-5 to TRBJ2-1; 12 nucleotides line up with TRBD2. V lost 8 bases to trimming and J lost 4 bases; unmatched junction nucleotides: 3. This CDR3 spans 14 amino acids. Per the germline V gene, CDR1 is MNHEY and CDR2 is SVGAGI.

V and J are TRBV6-5 and TRBJ1-1, with 7 bases fitting TRBD1. This CDR3 region has 14 residues. Trimming at V came to 8 bases and at J to 5 bases, leaving 11 bases not matched to a gene. The germline V gene encodes CDR1 MNHEY and CDR2 SVGAGI. CDR3 residues: CASLPTGALTEAFF. CDR3 in DNA: TGTGCCAGCTTACCCACAGGGGCCCTAACTGAAGCTTTCTTT.

The chain joins TRBV19 to TRBJ1-1, with 8 bases aligning to TRBD1. V shed 5 bases and J 5 bases; nucleotides not matched to a gene: 13. Germline CDR1 reads LNHDA; CDR2 reads SQIVND (reference sequence). The length of the CDR3 is 16 residues. The CDR3 loop reads CASSPGTGQWRTEAFF. The CDR3 DNA is TGTGCCAGTAGTCCCGGGACAGGACAATGGAGGACTGAAGCTTTCTTT.

V usage is TRBV18 and J usage is TRBJ2-1; D is perhaps TRBD1 (6 bases). Trimming stripped 6 bases from V and 0 bases from J, with 6 bases between. This CDR3 is built from 13 residues. Germline CDR1 reads KGHSH; CDR2 reads LQKENI. CDR3 sequence (DNA): TGTGCCAGCTCGGGGGCCTCCTACAATGAGCAGTTCTTC. Protein sequence: CASSGASYNEQFF.

The chain links TRBV6-5 to TRBJ2-5; a possible D gene is TRBD2 (5 bases). Germline V gene lookup returns CDR1 MNHEY and CDR2 SVGAGI. V shed 5 bases and J shed 3 bases, with 13 bases lying between them. The CDR3 covers 14 residues. The CDR3 loop reads CASSLRTVKETQYF. CDR3 nucleotide sequence: TGTGCCAGCAGTCTTAGGACTGTAAAAGAGACCCAGTACTTC.

The chain joins TRBV9 to TRBJ2-3, with a possible D match to TRBD2 (6 bases). The CDR3 runs 17 residues. V lost 0 bases and J lost 2, with 16 bases in between. The germline gives CDR1 SGDLS, CDR2 YYNGEE. The CDR3 nucleotides read TGTGCCAGCAGCGTAGATAGAGGGTTAGCGGACACAGATACGCAGTATTTT. Protein: CASSVDRGLADTDTQYF.

The V gene is TRBV2, the J gene TRBJ1-5; possible D gene TRBD1, 6 bases. The CDR3 has 16 residues. In germline, CDR1 is SNHLY, CDR2 FYNNEI. Trimming removed 5 bases at V and 5 bases at J, with 19 bases between. The CDR3 coding sequence is TGTGCCAGCAGTCCCGGACAGTTTGTCTACTATCAGCCCCAGCATTTT. It encodes CASSPGQFVYYQPQHF.